These T cell receptor beta chains were read from a single sample in a study of blood T cells in healthy people across ages. MiXCR, applied by TCRdb to the 5' RACE reads, yields one record per CDR3 protein. The repertoire holds some 760,000 distinct CDR3 sequences, with 20% to 30% as singletons. These data were likewise used in another study, on T cells of mothers and their children.

The sequenced material came from blood. These receptors came from a boy aged 10-17 years in good health. CDR3s include the opening cysteine and the closing phenylalanine or tryptophan. A D gene is named only where the DNA matches it firmly.

j_call,d_call,v_call,cdr3_aa
TRBJ2-1,TRBD1,TRBV5-1,CASSLKGQEWSEQFF
TRBJ2-1,TRBD1,TRBV7-9,CASRPPTGGMYNEQFF
TRBJ1-2,.,TRBV29-1,CSVEGGGGYTF
TRBJ2-2,.,TRBV6-5,CASSSNTGELFF
TRBJ2-5,.,TRBV11-2,CASSPQAGYTRETQYF
TRBJ2-3,.,TRBV7-3,CASSAGSPPDTQYF
TRBJ2-7,TRBD1,TRBV4-1,CASSQEDRHYEQYF
TRBJ2-7,.,TRBV4-3,CASSQAPGTYEQYF
TRBJ2-5,TRBD2,TRBV6-5,CASKRGQETQYF
TRBJ2-3,.,TRBV10-3,CAISSRRAGDTQYF
TRBJ2-5,.,TRBV4-3,CASSQDLIPSGTQYF
.,.,TRBV7-9,CASSLALAGWYEQYF
TRBJ1-4,.,TRBV2,CASNKEKLFF
TRBJ2-2,TRBD2,TRBV20-1,CSVSGLAGVDTGELFF
TRBJ2-1,TRBD1,TRBV6-1,CASSRDRVGFQNEQFF
TRBJ2-6,TRBD1,TRBV5-1,CASSLGTGLIISGANVLTF
.,.,TRBV12-3/TRBV12-4,CASSYAPLTTYEQYF
TRBJ2-1,TRBD1,TRBV12-3/TRBV12-4,CASLRDRNNNEQFF
.,TRBD2,TRBV11-2,CASSKERLAGLYEQYF
TRBJ2-1,.,TRBV7-2,CASNRDFIYNEQFF
TRBJ1-6,TRBD1,TRBV20-1,CSAGMGQGASNLSSYNSPLHF
TRBJ2-7,.,TRBV28,CASSPPWEEQYF
TRBJ2-1,TRBD1,TRBV5-6,CASSSSYRDRFNEQFF
TRBJ2-7,.,TRBV9,CASSVGAVSSYEQYF
.,TRBD2,TRBV29-1,CSALGLDGETQYF
TRBJ2-1,TRBD1,TRBV4-3,CASSQEQGLANEQFF
TRBJ1-1,.,TRBV20-1,CSVLGHMNTEAFF
TRBJ1-2,.,TRBV5-1,CASSLETDGYTF
TRBJ2-1,.,TRBV20-1,CSANQYNEQFF
TRBJ1-1,.,TRBV5-6,CASTSSRLRGYGTEAFF
TRBJ2-1,TRBD2,TRBV20-1,CSARLAGVISYNEQFF
TRBJ2-5,TRBD2,TRBV7-2,CASSLTEGGETPSRF
TRBJ1-4,.,TRBV7-2,CASRLGGTNEKLFF
TRBJ2-1,.,TRBV5-1,CASSQRDPTYSYNEQFF
TRBJ2-3,.,TRBV7-2,CASSPTRDNPVGTQYF
TRBJ2-1,.,TRBV13,CASSLGPAGPQFF
TRBJ2-3,.,TRBV7-2,CASSTAFGGPSTDTQYF
TRBJ1-2,.,TRBV29-1,CSVYQTVEDYGYTF
TRBJ2-7,TRBD2,TRBV7-2,CASSLGIVGLAVQVEQYF
TRBJ1-5,TRBD1,TRBV7-2,CASSTTGGNQPPHF
TRBJ1-4,.,TRBV4-3,CASSQGRWENEKLFF
TRBJ1-1,.,TRBV27,CASSLEGLSEAFF
TRBJ1-2,TRBD1,TRBV18,CASSPTGDYGYTF
TRBJ2-7,TRBD2,TRBV9,CASSEDVVAGEQYF
TRBJ2-5,.,TRBV20-1,CSARDNRAWETQYF
TRBJ2-7,.,TRBV29-1,CSVERDGEGAIGEQYF
TRBJ2-7,TRBD2,TRBV28,CASSLLAGASYEQYF
TRBJ2-4,.,TRBV28,CASSPHIGVWYF
TRBJ2-4,TRBD1,TRBV7-6,CATSTGMGNIQYF